This record concerns one T cell receptor (beta chain) sequence. The antigen it recognizes is unknown. Base qualities are not provided; no much larger clone lies one nucleotide away. CDR1 and CDR2 were assigned from the germline V gene (reference sequence) as SGHKS and YYEKEE. Measured from the cysteine to the phenylalanine, the CDR3 is 15 residues long. Of all the DNA, just the CDR3 is kept, 45 bases in frame from base 1. V is shortened by 0 bases, J by 5 bases, and the region joining them spans 13 bases. The data originate from a study of T cell changes during pregnancy in multiple sclerosis (dated by TCRdb to the late 2010s). Regarding the study in general: The study examined how the T cell repertoire changed over the course of pregnancy in women with multiple sclerosis.

The library was obtained by the immunoSEQ multiplex PCR assay. TCRdb carries this immuneACCESS record with in-frame sequences only. Its versions omit some clonotypes, under half of them owing to an unresolved V gene in the studies checked, with the rest unexplained. The sample table records around 50,000 clones; roughly 93% of these occur just once. The top ten clonotypes cover around 4.7% of the sample. The receptor was isolated from a female donor with multiple sclerosis, enrolled in a pregnancy study. The sequence links TRBV5-5 to TRBJ2-3; TRBD2 is a possible D gene, resting on 5 matching bases. Sample: CD8+ T cells from peripheral blood mononuclear cells, taken in the first trimester of pregnancy. CDR3 protein: CASSLEGTAGDTQYF. Read as DNA, the sequence is TGTGCCAGCAGCTTGGAGGGCACCGCGGGAGATACGCAGTATTTT.